This entry is about one T cell receptor (beta chain). Its antigen has not been determined. Per-base quality was not reported, and no clone a single base away is much larger than it. Reading the germline V gene (reference sequence) gives CDR1 DFQATT and CDR2 SNEGSKA. Between the V and J ends, shortened by 3 bases and 6 bases respectively, the junction contains 20 bases. Reading from cysteine to phenylalanine, the CDR3 counts 15 amino acids. The only DNA kept is the CDR3, 45 bases in frame from the first base. The data were taken from a study of blood T cell repertoires in COVID-19 (TCRdb year 2020). For the study in its entirety: Collaborator samples came from the United States, Italy and Spain and covered acute and convalescent phases of COVID-19. The material from the prospective study consisted of cDNA or gDNA derived from T cells, B-cell-depleted T cells, or PBMCs. Deeply sampled blood TCRbeta repertoires from subjects exposed to, actively infected with, or recovered from COVID-19 were included in the dataset. A freely available public database, intended as a resource for researchers studying the immune response to SARS-CoV-2, is where the repertoires were released. Samples came from the ongoing ImmuneRACE study (first 160 participants) plus 1,254 subjects from 6 global collaborators. A de-identified subject ID, COVID-19 status, age in years and sex were almost always included in the sample metadata. Where available, HLA class I and class II types were obtained from metadata supplied by the sample provider rather than from assay-based typing.

Each collaborating institution followed its own protocols to collect whole blood in K2EDTA tubes. Collaborator samples were shipped for TCRbeta analysis as frozen whole blood, isolated PBMCs, or DNA extracted from either sample type. TCRbeta CDR3 regions were amplified from genomic DNA by means of the immunoSEQ Assay, a bias-controlled multiplex PCR. The published analysis was carried out like this. The number of nucleated cells in each sample was estimated from the amplification of reference gene primers within the assay. To quantify the absolute abundance of each unique TCRbeta CDR3 rearrangement, sequence reads were collapsed and filtered. Productive Simpson clonality was computed per sample as the square root of Simpson's diversity index over productive rearrangements. TCRdb provides this immuneACCESS table in a form limited to in-frame rearrangements. Some clones are lacking; in checked studies, under half of them reflect an unresolved V gene, and why the rest are absent is not known. Clone size and V and J calls were adopted from that table, with D and trimming inferred from the DNA. This sample gives under 250,000 clones in total; more than 65% of them show up just once. The top ten clonotypes cover 2% to 2.5% of the sample.

Here is what the overall study found, with its caveats: Clinical and demographic metadata were provided uncurated, with the amount varying by source and participant.

This clonotype was sampled from a woman aged 55-70 years with acute or convalescent COVID-19. Sequenced: peripheral blood. The chain links TRBV20-1 with TRBJ2-5; the D gene is possibly TRBD2, with 7 bases matching. The nucleotide sequence is given as TGCAGTGCTAGTTCATTAGGGGGGGGTGTAAAGACCCAGTACTTC. This codes for CSASSLGGGVKTQYF.